The present T cell receptor (beta chain) was sequenced within a study of shared clonotypes between healthy human individuals. The method was immunoSEQ multiplex PCR; TCRdb's version includes in-frame clones alone and lacks a portion of them. Of approximately 330,000 clones listed, around 79% were seen once; the top ten hold around 9.3%. V gave up 7 bases and J gave up 5 bases, with 20 bases separating them. Looked up from germline, CDR1 is SGHRS and CDR2 is YFSETQ. The CDR3 has 15 residues. This clone is a singleton in its sample. This may come from a read error, since a much larger clone is one base off.

The genes are TRBV5-1 and TRBJ2-3; perhaps TRBD2 as D (5 bases). The sample comprised memory CD4+ T cells sorted from blood. Subset in this sample: CD45RA-negative fraction. The sequence was obtained from a man aged 30 to 39 in good health. CDR3 region: CASRVAAVDEDTQYF. CDR3 coding DNA: TGCGCCAGCCGGGTGGCAGCGGTCGATGAAGATACGCAGTATTTT.